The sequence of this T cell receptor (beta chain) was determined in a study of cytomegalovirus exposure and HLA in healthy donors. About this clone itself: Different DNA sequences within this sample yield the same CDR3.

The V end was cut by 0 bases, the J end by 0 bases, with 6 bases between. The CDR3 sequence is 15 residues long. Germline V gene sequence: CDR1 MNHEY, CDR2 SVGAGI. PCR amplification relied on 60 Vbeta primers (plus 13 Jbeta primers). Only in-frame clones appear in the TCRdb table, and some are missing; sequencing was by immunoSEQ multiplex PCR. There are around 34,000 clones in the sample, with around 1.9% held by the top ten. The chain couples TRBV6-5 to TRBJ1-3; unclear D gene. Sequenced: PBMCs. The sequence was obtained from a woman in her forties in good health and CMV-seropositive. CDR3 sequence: CASSYSPRSGNTIYF. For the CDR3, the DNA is TGTGCCAGCAGTTACTCACCGCGCTCTGGAAACACCATATATTTT.